The 17 T cell receptor beta chains in this list originate from one sample, sequenced in a study of blood T cell repertoires in COVID-19. TCRdb's copy holds only in-frame clones and misses some; the assay was immunoSEQ multiplex PCR. This sample has roughly 180,000 clones, with about 84% found just once. Material: peripheral blood. These receptors were collected from a woman younger than 45 with acute or convalescent COVID-19.

The chain employs TRBV11-3 and TRBJ2-2; 7 bases line up with TRBD2. The V segment lost 5 bases and the J segment 1 base; nucleotides outside the gene matches: 7. CDR1 SGHNT and CDR2 YENEEA come from the germline V gene. The CDR3 spans 16 residues. The CDR3, as DNA: TGTGCCAGCAGCCACATGGGGACTAAGAACACCGGGGAGCTGTTTTTT. This codes for CASSHMGTKNTGELFF. The full variable domain, in which reference TRBV11-3 and TRBJ2-2 provide the parts outside the CDR3, is EAGVVQSPRYKIIEKKQPVAFWCNPISGHNTLYWYLQNLGQGPELLIRYENEEAVDDSQLPKDRFSAERLKGVDSTLKIQPAELGDSAVYLCASSHMGTKNTGELFFGEGSRLTVL.

This clone is categorized as medium-sized. The genes are TRBV6-6 and TRBJ2-1; D gene uncertain. Germline CDR1 is MNHNY and CDR2 is SVGAGI (reference sequence). V gave up 8 bases and J gave up 7 bases, with 15 bases separating them. This CDR3 spans 13 amino acids. Here the CDR3 reads CASAVSVYNEQFF. For the CDR3, the DNA is TGTGCCAGCGCGGTCAGCGTCTATAATGAGCAGTTCTTC.

The gene calls are TRBV30 and TRBJ2-7; D may be TRBD1 (5 bases). Trimming removed 3 bases from V and 2 bases from J, with 20 bases in between. Germline V gives CDR1 GTSNPN, CDR2 SVGIG (reference sequence). CDR3 length: 16 amino acids. The CDR3, as DNA: TGTGCCTGGAGCCCCACCCATTCAGGGTTCACCTACGAGCAGTACTTC. Residues: CAWSPTHSGFTYEQYF.

V usage is TRBV4-1 and J usage is TRBJ1-4, with 7 bases identical to TRBD1. CDR3 length: 17 residues. Trimming cost V 1 base and J 1 base; bases outside gene matches: 6. The V gene's germline CDR1 is MGHRA and CDR2 YSYEKL. CDR3 protein: CASSQAGGLRTNEKLFF. The CDR3 DNA sequence: TGCGCCAGCAGCCAAGCAGGGGGGCTACGAACTAATGAAAAACTGTTTTTT.

V gene TRBV19 combines with J gene TRBJ1-6, with D possibly TRBD1 on 6 matching bases. The CDR3 runs to 13 residues. V lost 3 bases and J lost 13, with 13 bases in between. CDR1 is LNHDA and CDR2 is SQIVND in the germline V gene (reference sequence). The CDR3 bases are TGTGCCAGTAGTATCGCCAGGGGTTCCCCCCTCCACTTT. This gives the protein CASSIARGSPLHF.

Comments on this clone: The CDR3 carries no conserved terminal phenylalanine or tryptophan, so it likely arises from a read error. The chain is built from TRBV19 and TRBJ2-7; 8 positions match TRBD1. Germline CDR1 reads LNHDA; CDR2 reads SQIVND (reference sequence). The CDR3 has 13 residues. CDR3 nucleotide sequence: TGTGCCGGTAGTTGGGACAGGTCCTACGAGCAGTACCTC. Translating it yields CAGSWDRSYEQYL.

This chain connects TRBV27 to TRBJ2-3, with 9 bases matching TRBD2. Germline CDR1 is MNHEY and CDR2 is SMNVEV (reference sequence). There are 14 residues in the CDR3. The V segment lost 8 bases and the J segment 1 base; nucleotides outside the gene matches: 4. The CDR3 is CASRGGVGTDTQYF. The CDR3 nucleotides read TGTGCCAGCCGCGGGGGGGTGGGCACAGATACGCAGTATTTT.

The V and J genes are TRBV27 and TRBJ1-2; 9 nucleotides match TRBD1. The CDR3 has 14 amino acids. Germline V gives CDR1 MNHEY, CDR2 SMNVEV (reference sequence). The junction had 10 bases not matched to a gene; V was cut back by 6 bases and J by 8 bases. DNA of the CDR3: TGTGCCAGCAGCCGACAGGGGGGAAGGGGAGGCTACACCTTC. The encoded protein is CASSRQGGRGGYTF.

The CDR3 loop reads CASSRGRGQGDEQFF. The CDR3 DNA is TGTGCCAGCAGCCGTGGGCGGGGGCAAGGAGATGAGCAGTTCTTC. The chain links TRBV5-4 to TRBJ2-1; the D gene is possibly TRBD2 (7 bases). The CDR3 loop spans 15 amino acids. Germline-derived CDR1 and CDR2 are SGHNT and YYREEE (reference sequence). Deletions cut 4 bases from V and 8 bases from J, with 19 bases between. Complete variable domain (other parts from reference TRBV5-4 and TRBJ2-1): ETGVTQSPTHLIKTRGQQVTLRCSSQSGHNTVSWYQQALGQGPQFIFQYYREEENGRGNFPPRFSGLQFPNYSSELNVNALELDDSALYLCASSRGRGQGDEQFFGPGTRLTVL.

This clone has only one observation. The rearrangement joins TRBV6-5 to TRBJ1-6, with D unresolved. With 0 bases removed from V and 11 bases from J, the gap between germline ends came to 11 bases. Per the germline V gene, CDR1 is MNHEY and CDR2 is SVGAGI. The CDR3 is 14 residues long. CDR3 coding DNA: TGTGCCAGCAGTTACTCAGTCGAGTCTACACCCCTCCACTTT. Encoded protein: CASSYSVESTPLHF.

This clone was observed a single time. The chain uses TRBV28 and TRBJ1-5; D gene uncertain. This CDR3 has 16 amino acids. The V end lost 3 bases, the J end lost 3 bases, and 15 bases lay between the germline ends. From germline, CDR1 is MDHEN and CDR2 SYDVKM. This chain's CDR3 is CASSLLSRSYNQPQHF. The CDR3 region has the DNA TGTGCCAGCAGTTTGTTGAGCAGGTCCTACAATCAGCCCCAGCATTTT.

The chain has TRBV4-3 and TRBJ1-1, with unresolved D. V lost 1 base to trimming and J lost 0 bases, with 12 bases between them. The CDR3 has 16 residues. CDR1 and CDR2 from the germline V gene are LGHNA and YSLEER. Here the CDR3 DNA reads TGCGCCAGCAGCCAAGCGTTAAATACAGTGAACACTGAAGCTTTCTTT. It translates to CASSQALNTVNTEAFF.

This clone was seen a few times. J is TRBJ2-7 and V is TRBV7-2; weak D call: TRBD2 (5 bases). CDR1 is SGHTA and CDR2 is FQGNSA in the germline V gene. V was cut by 7 bases and J by 2 bases, with 12 bases left in between. The CDR3 extends over 13 amino acids. CDR3 in amino acids: CASTGNSTYEQYF. CDR3 DNA sequence: TGTGCCAGCACCGGGAACTCGACCTACGAGCAGTACTTC. The variable domain in full, with the rest retrieved from reference TRBV7-2 and TRBJ2-7, is GAGVSQSPSNKVTEKGKDVELRCDPISGHTALYWYRQSLGQGLEFLIYFQGNSAPDKSGLPSDRFSAERTGGSVSTLTIQRTQQEDSAVYLCASTGNSTYEQYFGPGTRLTVT.

V gene TRBV6-1 combines with J gene TRBJ2-1, with D tentatively TRBD1 (5 bases). This CDR3 has 12 residues. Germline CDR1 reads MNHNS; CDR2 reads SASEGT. The V end was cut by 1 base, the J end by 8 bases, with 6 bases between. The CDR3 nucleotides read TGTGCCAGCAGTGAAGAGGGGTATGAGCAGTTCTTC. This encodes CASSEEGYEQFF.

This clone was counted between two and nine times. This chain joins TRBV28 and TRBJ1-4; D is perhaps TRBD1 (5 bases). This CDR3 is 12 amino acids long. Between the trimmed V and J ends, which lost 6 bases and 13 bases, there was a span of 15 bases. From germline, CDR1 is MDHEN and CDR2 SYDVKM. The CDR3 nucleotides read TGTGCCAGCAGGGACCTGTACGACAGACTGTTTTTT. The encoded protein is CASRDLYDRLFF.

This chain joins TRBV10-3 and TRBJ1-2; a possible D gene is TRBD1 (5 bases). Germline V CDR1 and CDR2: ENHRY, SYGVKD. Trimming stripped 7 bases from V and 2 bases from J, with 11 bases between. CDR3 length: 13 amino acids. CDR3: CAIMTEENYGYTF. The CDR3 DNA follows: TGTGCCATCATGACAGAGGAGAACTATGGCTACACCTTC.

The chain is built from TRBV5-5 and TRBJ1-1; 7 nucleotides match TRBD1. This CDR3 is 13 amino acids long. V lost 0 bases, J lost 10 bases, and 6 bases stayed unmatched. CDR1 and CDR2 from the germline V gene are SGHKS and YYEKEE (reference sequence). The CDR3 DNA sequence: TGTGCCAGCAGCTTGGCCCAGGGGGTGGTAGCTTTCTTT. Translation gives CASSLAQGVVAFF.